This entry is about one T cell receptor (beta chain). The antigen remains unidentified. Germline CDR1 is MRHNA and CDR2 is SNTAGT. This CDR3 contains 15 residues. V lost 4 bases, J lost 1 base, and 2 bases stayed unmatched. This specimen comes from a study of cytomegalovirus exposure and HLA in healthy donors. Points from the study as a whole: Several of the most significant clusters appeared linked to common viral pathogens, based on a later analysis.

60 Vbeta and 13 Jbeta primers were used in PCR. Data came from immunoSEQ multiplex PCR; TCRdb stores just in-frame clones and leaves some out. This sample has 40,000 or so clones; about 74% occur once, and the top ten carry about 6%. The sequence was collected from a man aged 25 to 40 in good health and CMV-seronegative. The V and J genes are TRBV6-4 and TRBJ2-3; 10 positions match TRBD2. Sequenced input: PBMCs. DNA of the CDR3: TGTGCCAGCAGTGTAACTAGCGGGGGCACAGATACGCAGTATTTT. Translation: CASSVTSGGTDTQYF.